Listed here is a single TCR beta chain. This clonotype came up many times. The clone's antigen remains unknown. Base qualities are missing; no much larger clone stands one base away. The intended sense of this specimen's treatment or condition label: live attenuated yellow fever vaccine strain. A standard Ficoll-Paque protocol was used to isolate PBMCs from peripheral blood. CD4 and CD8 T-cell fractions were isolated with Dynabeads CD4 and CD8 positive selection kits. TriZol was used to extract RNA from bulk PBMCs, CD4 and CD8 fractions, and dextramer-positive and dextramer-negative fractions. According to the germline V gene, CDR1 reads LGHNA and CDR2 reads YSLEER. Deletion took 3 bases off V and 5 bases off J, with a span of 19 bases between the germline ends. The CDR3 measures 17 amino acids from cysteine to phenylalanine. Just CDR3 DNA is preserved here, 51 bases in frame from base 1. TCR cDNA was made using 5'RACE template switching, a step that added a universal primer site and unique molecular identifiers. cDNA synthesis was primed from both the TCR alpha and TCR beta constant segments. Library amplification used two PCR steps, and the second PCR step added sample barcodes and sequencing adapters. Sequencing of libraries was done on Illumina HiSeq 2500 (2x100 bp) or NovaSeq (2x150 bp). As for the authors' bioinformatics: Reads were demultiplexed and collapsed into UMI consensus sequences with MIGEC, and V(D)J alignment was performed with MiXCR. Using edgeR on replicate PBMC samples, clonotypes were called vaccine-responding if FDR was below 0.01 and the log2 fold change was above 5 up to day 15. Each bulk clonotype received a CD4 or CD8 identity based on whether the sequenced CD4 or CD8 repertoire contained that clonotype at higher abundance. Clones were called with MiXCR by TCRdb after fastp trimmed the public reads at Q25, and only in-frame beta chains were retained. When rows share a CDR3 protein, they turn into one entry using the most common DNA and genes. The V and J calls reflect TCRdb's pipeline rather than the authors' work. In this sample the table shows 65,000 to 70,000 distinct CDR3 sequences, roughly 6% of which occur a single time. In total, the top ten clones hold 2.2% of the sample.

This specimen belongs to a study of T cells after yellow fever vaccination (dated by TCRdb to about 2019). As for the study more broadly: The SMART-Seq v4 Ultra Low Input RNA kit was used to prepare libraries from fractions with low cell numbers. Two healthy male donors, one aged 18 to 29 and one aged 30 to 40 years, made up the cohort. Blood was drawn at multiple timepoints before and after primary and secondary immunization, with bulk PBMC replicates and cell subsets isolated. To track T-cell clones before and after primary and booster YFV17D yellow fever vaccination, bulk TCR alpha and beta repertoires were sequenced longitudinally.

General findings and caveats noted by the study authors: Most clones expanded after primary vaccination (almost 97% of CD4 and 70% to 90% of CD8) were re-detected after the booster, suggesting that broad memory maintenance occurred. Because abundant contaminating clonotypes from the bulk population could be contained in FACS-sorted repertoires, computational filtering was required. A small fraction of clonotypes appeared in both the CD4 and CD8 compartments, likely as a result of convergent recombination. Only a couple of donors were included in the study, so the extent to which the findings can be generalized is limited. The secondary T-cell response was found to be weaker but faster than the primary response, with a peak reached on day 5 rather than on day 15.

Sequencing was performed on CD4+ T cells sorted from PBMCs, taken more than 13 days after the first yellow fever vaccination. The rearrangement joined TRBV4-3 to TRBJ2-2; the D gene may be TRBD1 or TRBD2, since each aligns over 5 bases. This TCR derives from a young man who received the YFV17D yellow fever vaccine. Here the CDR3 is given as CASSQTVGPVGTGELFF. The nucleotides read TGCGCCAGCAGCCAGACCGTGGGACCCGTTGGAACCGGGGAGCTGTTTTTT.